The 3 T cell receptor beta chains presented below share a single source sample, sequenced in a study of blood T cell repertoires in COVID-19. TCRdb keeps only in-frame clones here, not all; method: immunoSEQ multiplex PCR. The table has approximately 150,000 clones, 70% to 90% seen once. The sample was peripheral blood. The receptors were sampled from a human donor with acute or convalescent COVID-19. The donor label of this sample is uncertain.

The gene calls are TRBV29-1 and TRBJ2-7; tentatively, D is TRBD2 (7 bases). V dropped 6 bases and J dropped 2 bases, with 20 bases sitting between them. Germline CDR1 and CDR2: SQVTM and ANQGSEA. This CDR3 has 15 amino acids. CDR3 residues: CSVAREGGPPYEQYF. The DNA of the CDR3 is TGCAGCGTCGCGAGGGAGGGGGGGCCTCCCTACGAGCAGTACTTC.

This clone occurred a few times. The rearrangement uses TRBV28 and TRBJ1-3; D not resolved. Trimming took 4 bases from V and 4 from J, leaving 14 bases between them. Per the germline V gene, CDR1 is MDHEN and CDR2 is SYDVKM. This CDR3 has 15 residues. CDR3 region: CASSSPALGGNTIYF. The DNA for the CDR3 is TGTGCCAGCAGTTCGCCGGCCCTGGGCGGAAACACCATATATTTT.

The chain has TRBV10-3 and TRBJ2-2; the match to TRBD1 covers 7 bases. Germline V gives CDR1 ENHRY, CDR2 SYGVKD. The CDR3 sequence is 17 residues long. Trimming at V came to 4 bases and at J to 6 bases, leaving 14 bases not matched to a gene. CDR3 coding DNA: TGTGCCATCAGTGCCTCGAGGGGAACAGGGGTCGCCGGGGAGCTGTTTTTT. It codes for CAISASRGTGVAGELFF.